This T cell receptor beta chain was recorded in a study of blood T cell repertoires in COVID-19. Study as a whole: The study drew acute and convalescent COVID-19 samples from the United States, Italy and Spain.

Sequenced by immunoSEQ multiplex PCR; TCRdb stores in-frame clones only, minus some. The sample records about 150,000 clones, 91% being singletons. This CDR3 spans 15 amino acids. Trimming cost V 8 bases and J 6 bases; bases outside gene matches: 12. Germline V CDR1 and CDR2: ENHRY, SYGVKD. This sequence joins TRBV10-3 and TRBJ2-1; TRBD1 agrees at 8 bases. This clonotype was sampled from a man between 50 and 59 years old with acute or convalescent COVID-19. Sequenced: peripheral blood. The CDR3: CAISGVGTGGNEQFF. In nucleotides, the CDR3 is TGTGCCATCTCCGGGGTGGGAACAGGGGGCAATGAGCAGTTCTTC.